The rows below give T cell receptor beta chains drawn from one sample of a study of T cell responses to AZD1222 COVID-19 vaccine. Measured with immunoSEQ multiplex PCR; TCRdb has only the in-frame clones, and not every one. The table shows roughly 130,000 clones, with around 90% occurring only once. The sequencing here drew on peripheral blood, taken 28 days after the second dose of the MenACWY control vaccine. The receptors derive from an adult who received the MenACWY meningococcal vaccine as a control. CDR3s include the opening cysteine and the closing phenylalanine or tryptophan.

J: TRBJ2-2
V: TRBV19
CDR3: CASRQLAGNTGELFF

J: TRBJ2-5
V: TRBV12-3/TRBV12-4
CDR3: CASSYLETQYF

J: TRBJ2-2
V: TRBV27
CDR3: CASRGGAVRNTGELFF

J: TRBJ2-2
V: TRBV7-2
CDR3: CASSLGPRANTGELFF

J: TRBJ2-5
V: TRBV9
CDR3: CASSPLAGTQETQYF

J: TRBJ1-6
V: TRBV10-3
CDR3: CATTGQMNSPLHF

J: TRBJ2-3
V: TRBV9
CDR3: CASSERGTVDTDTQYF

J: TRBJ2-3
V: TRBV6-6
CDR3: CASSYSGGIFTDTQYF

J: TRBJ2-2
V: TRBV5-4
CDR3: CASSQDSGELFF

J: TRBJ2-1
V: TRBV2
CDR3: CASSSWGEQFF

J: TRBJ1-2
V: TRBV28
CDR3: CASSLYPQGRGGGYTF

J: TRBJ2-5
V: TRBV19
CDR3: CASSLYGSRHKETQYF

J: TRBJ2-6
V: TRBV18
CDR3: CASFPSTPSVISGANVLTF

J: TRBJ1-1
V: TRBV5-1
CDR3: CASSLGPGLNTEAFF

J: TRBJ1-3
V: TRBV7-9
CDR3: CASSADSSAGGNTIYF

J: TRBJ2-3
V: TRBV19
CDR3: CASSPARGSRTDTQYF

J: TRBJ2-7
V: TRBV14
CDR3: CASSQDRTGIGEQYF

J: TRBJ2-5
V: TRBV5-4
CDR3: CASSSRDRFGLETQYF

J: TRBJ2-7
V: TRBV13
CDR3: CASSFRLTGGGYEQYF

J: TRBJ1-5
V: TRBV1
CDR3: CTSSQDVKAGNQPQHF

J: TRBJ1-1
V: TRBV5-1
CDR3: CASSPRGQAPTEAFF

J: TRBJ2-5
V: TRBV2
CDR3: CASGGTSGRAETQYF

J: TRBJ2-7
V: TRBV7-9
CDR3: CASSLVTSGKTYEQYF

J: TRBJ2-6
V: TRBV7-9
CDR3: CASSLGVGLANVLTF

J: TRBJ2-6
V: TRBV6-5
CDR3: CASSLVALGANVLTF

J: TRBJ2-1
V: TRBV9
CDR3: CASSAGQGYNEQFF

J: TRBJ1-4
V: TRBV5-1
CDR3: CASSIFQEQVNEKLFF

J: TRBJ2-7
V: TRBV27
CDR3: CASRHDRWYF

J: TRBJ2-3
V: TRBV6-4
CDR3: CASSDSNTQYF

J: TRBJ2-5
V: TRBV3-1/TRBV3-2
CDR3: CATFETGGLETQYF

J: TRBJ2-2
V: TRBV9
CDR3: CASSAPSRGSTGELFF

J: TRBJ2-7
V: TRBV18
CDR3: CASSLETSGYEQYF

J: TRBJ1-5
V: TRBV7-8
CDR3: CASSRGGSNQPQHF

J: TRBJ2-7
V: TRBV6-2/TRBV6-3
CDR3: CASSYGQAAQYF

J: TRBJ2-7
V: TRBV19
CDR3: CASSIGTGGFYEQYF

J: TRBJ2-1
V: TRBV28
CDR3: CASSFPLGAGGRDEQFF

J: TRBJ2-1
V: TRBV6-5
CDR3: CASKLAGGPVDEQFF

J: TRBJ1-6
V: TRBV6-5
CDR3: CASSYSGQGALSPLHF